The 22 T cell receptor beta chains below were found in one sample sequenced in a study of blood T cell repertoires in COVID-19. Here immunoSEQ multiplex PCR was the method, and the copy in TCRdb shows in-frame clones only, minus some. The sample consists of a few hundred thousand clones, about 86% of them appearing once. The sequenced sample was PBMCs or T cells enriched from blood (not recorded which). The origin of the receptors is a man between 25 and 39 years old with acute COVID-19.

The rearrangement links TRBV5-4 to TRBJ2-1; 11 positions agree with TRBD2. The CDR3 has 15 amino acids. Germline V gene lookup returns CDR1 SGHNT and CDR2 YYREEE (reference sequence). V was clipped by 4 bases and J by 9 bases; unmatched bases: 9. CDR3 nucleotides: TGTGCCAGCAGCGCCACCGGGACTAGCGGAAGTGAGCAGTTCTTC. Protein sequence: CASSATGTSGSEQFF.

The chain links TRBV7-9 to TRBJ1-1; 7 bases match TRBD1. V gave up 3 bases and J gave up 4 bases; unmatched junction bases: 8. Germline CDR1 and CDR2: SEHNR and FQNEAQ (reference sequence). There are 15 residues in the CDR3. CDR3 bases: TGTGCCAGCAGCTTTCGAACAGGGGTCAGCACTGAAGCTTTCTTT. It specifies CASSFRTGVSTEAFF. Full variable domain (remainder filled in from reference TRBV7-9 and TRBJ1-1): DTGVSQNPRHKITKRGQNVTFRCDPISEHNRLYWYRQTLGQGPEFLTYFQNEAQLEKSRLLSDRFSAERPKGSFSTLEIQRTEQGDSAMYLCASSFRTGVSTEAFFGQGTRLTVV.

CDR3 sequence (DNA): TGTGCCAGCAGCCAAGCCCTATACAATGAGCAGTTCTTC. Protein product: CASSQALYNEQFF. The chain employs TRBV4-2 and TRBJ2-1, with unresolved D. The CDR3 runs 13 residues. V lost 1 base, J lost 4 bases, and 5 bases lay in between. Per germline, CDR1 LGHNA and CDR2 YNFKEQ.

The rearrangement uses TRBV2 and TRBJ1-5; D is uncertain. Trimming cost V 8 bases and J 3 bases, with 11 bases left between them. Looked up from germline, CDR1 is SNHLY and CDR2 is FYNNEI. This CDR3 spans 13 amino acids. Written as DNA, the CDR3 is TGTGCCAGCCTTTCTTCTCCCAATCAGCCCCAGCATTTT. The encoded protein is CASLSSPNQPQHF.

The chain combines TRBV4-2 with TRBJ1-4, with 8 nucleotides matching TRBD1. Germline V lookup: CDR1 LGHNA, CDR2 YNFKEQ. The length of the CDR3 is 17 residues. Unmatched junction bases numbered 7, after V lost 0 bases and J lost 4 bases. The CDR3 nucleotides are TGTGCCAGCAGCCAAGATAGGGGGGGGACAGGTAATGAAAAACTGTTTTTT. Protein sequence: CASSQDRGGTGNEKLFF.

CDR3 amino acids: CASSLALQYNEQFF. Here the CDR3 DNA reads TGTGCCAGCAGCTTGGCTTTACAGTACAATGAGCAGTTCTTC. The V and J genes are TRBV5-6 and TRBJ2-1, with D unresolved. CDR1 is SGHDT, CDR2 YYEEEE, per germline. Trimming cost V 0 bases and J 4 bases, with 8 bases left between them. The CDR3 sequence is 14 residues long.

The chain is built from TRBV24-1 and TRBJ1-2; D perhaps matches TRBD1 (5 bases). Germline values: CDR1 KGHDR, CDR2 SFDVKD. Trimming took 2 bases from V and 8 from J, leaving 17 bases between them. The CDR3 length is 15 residues. The CDR3 nucleotides are TGTGCCACCAGTGATTCCCTAACAGGATTACAAGGCTACACCTTC. This codes for CATSDSLTGLQGYTF.

The J gene is TRBJ2-4, the V gene TRBV28, with TRBD2 matching 8 bases. The J segment lost 0 bases and the V segment lost 6 bases, leaving 7 bases of the junction unmatched. The CDR3 covers 16 residues. In germline, CDR1 is MDHEN, CDR2 SYDVKM. CDR3 sequence (DNA): TGTGCCAGCAGCGAGCGGGGGACACTAGCCAAAAACATTCAGTACTTC. Protein: CASSERGTLAKNIQYF.

The chain couples TRBV11-2 to TRBJ1-2, with D possibly being TRBD1 (6 bases). This CDR3 contains 14 residues. The V gene's germline CDR1 is SGHAT and CDR2 FQNNGV. The V end lost 5 bases, the J end lost 0 bases, and 10 bases lay between the germline ends. CDR3 nucleotides: TGTGCCAGCAGCCCCGGGGACACTAACTATGGCTACACCTTC. The encoded protein is CASSPGDTNYGYTF. Complete variable domain (other parts from reference TRBV11-2 and TRBJ1-2): EAGVAQSPRYKIIEKRQSVAFWCNPISGHATLYWYQQILGQGPKLLIQFQNNGVVDDSQLPKDRFSAERLKGVDSTLKIQPAKLEDSAVYLCASSPGDTNYGYTFGSGTRLTVV.

The rearrangement uses TRBV11-2 and TRBJ2-1; 11 bases map to TRBD1. The CDR3 totals 17 residues. Losses at the gene ends were 5 bases for V and 4 bases for J; bases not matched to a gene: 10. CDR1 is SGHAT, CDR2 FQNNGV, per germline. The CDR3 DNA reads as TGTGCCAGCAGCCCAACGGCCGGGACAGGGGGTTACAATGAGCAGTTCTTC. Amino acids: CASSPTAGTGGYNEQFF.

In its sample, this clone was seen a few times. The CDR3 loop is CASSETGAAKNIQYF. The CDR3 DNA sequence: TGTGCCAGCAGTGAGACAGGGGCCGCCAAAAACATTCAGTACTTC. The chain uses TRBV5-6 and TRBJ2-4; 8 bases align to TRBD1. This CDR3 comprises 15 residues. Germline loops: CDR1 SGHDT, CDR2 YYEEEE. J lost 1 base, V lost 5 bases, and 5 bases had no gene match.

This clone was recorded only once. The gene calls are TRBV5-1 and TRBJ1-2; D perhaps matches TRBD1 (5 bases). V was pared by 5 bases and J by 4 bases, with 12 bases between. This CDR3 spans 13 amino acids. CDR1 is SGHRS and CDR2 is YFSETQ in the germline V gene. The CDR3 protein is CASSPPGSYGYTF. In DNA form, the CDR3 reads TGCGCCAGCAGTCCCCCAGGGTCCTATGGCTACACCTTC.

The count of this clone is one. V usage is TRBV15 and J usage is TRBJ1-1; 8 bases map to TRBD1. Unmatched junction bases numbered 12, after V lost 1 base and J lost 8 bases. The germline CDR1 and CDR2 sequences are LNHNV and YYDKDF (reference sequence). The CDR3 contains 16 residues. CDR3 sequence (DNA): TGTGCCACCAGCAGAGGAGGACAGGGCAAGGTTAAGGAAGCTTTCTTT. Translation gives CATSRGGQGKVKEAFF.

V and J are TRBV2 and TRBJ2-2; D is perhaps TRBD1 (6 bases). Germline lookup yields CDR1 SNHLY and CDR2 FYNNEI. The V and J ends lost 4 bases and 3 bases respectively, with 12 bases between them. The CDR3 runs 15 residues. The CDR3, as DNA: TGTGCCAGCAGTGTACAGGGCGTGCACACCGGGGAGCTGTTTTTT. Amino acids: CASSVQGVHTGELFF.

The J gene is TRBJ1-1, the V gene TRBV14, with D hard to call. Per the germline V gene, CDR1 is SGHDN and CDR2 is FVKESK. The ends were cut back, 4 bases at V and 6 bases at J, with 12 bases in the middle. CDR3 length equals 13 residues. The CDR3 loop is CASSRTPGAEAFF. The DNA of the CDR3 is TGTGCCAGCAGCCGCACTCCGGGTGCTGAAGCTTTCTTT.

The chain joins TRBV4-2 to TRBJ2-3, with TRBD2 identical over 7 bases. Germline trimming cut 2 bases from V and 0 bases from J; bases unmatched to any gene: 2. Germline lookup yields CDR1 LGHNA and CDR2 YNFKEQ. The CDR3 loop spans 15 amino acids. The CDR3: CASSQLAASTDTQYF. CDR3 nucleotide sequence: TGTGCCAGCAGCCAACTAGCGGCCAGCACAGATACGCAGTATTTT.

The chain links TRBV14 to TRBJ2-7; tentatively, D is TRBD1 (5 bases). V was trimmed by 7 bases and J by 0 bases, leaving 22 bases between them. The CDR3 consists of 17 residues. Germline-derived CDR1 and CDR2 are SGHDN and FVKESK. The CDR3 DNA reads as TGTGCCAGCACCCCAAAGGCGGCAGGGAAGTCCTCCTACGAGCAGTACGTC. Encoded protein: CASTPKAAGKSSYEQYV.

CDR3 sequence: CASSSFSGKETQYF. DNA for the CDR3: TGTGCCAGCAGCTCCTTTAGCGGGAAGGAGACCCAGTACTTC. This chain joins TRBV7-2 and TRBJ2-5, with 8 bases identical to TRBD2. This CDR3 is 14 amino acids long. V trimming: 4 bases; J trimming: 5 bases; junction bases outside the gene matches: 6. CDR1 and CDR2 from the germline V gene are SGHTA and FQGNSA. The whole variable domain, filled in from reference TRBV7-2 and TRBJ2-5, reads GAGVSQSPSNKVTEKGKDVELRCDPISGHTALYWYRQSLGQGLEFLIYFQGNSAPDKSGLPSDRFSAERTGGSVSTLTIQRTQQEDSAVYLCASSSFSGKETQYFGPGTRLLVL.

The chain couples TRBV28 to TRBJ1-5; D gene uncertain. The germline CDR1 and CDR2 sequences are MDHEN and SYDVKM. There are 14 residues in the CDR3. V was pared by 3 bases and J by 7 bases, with 13 bases between. The DNA of the CDR3 is TGTGCCAGCAGTTTTGAGGTGGGGAGACAGCCCCAGCATTTT. Translating gives CASSFEVGRQPQHF.

The V gene is TRBV18, the J gene TRBJ2-7; TRBD1 aligns across 7 bases. Unmatched junction bases numbered 16, after V lost 4 bases and J lost 7 bases. This CDR3 has 16 residues. CDR1 and CDR2 (germline): KGHSH, LQKENI. The CDR3 sequence: CASSRATGQRYGEQYV. The DNA of the CDR3 is TGTGCCAGCTCACGGGCGACGGGACAGCGCTATGGGGAGCAGTACGTC.

The V and J genes are TRBV6-5 and TRBJ2-3; 7 positions match TRBD2. The junction had 8 bases not matched to a gene; V was cut back by 6 bases and J by 2 bases. Germline V gene sequence: CDR1 MNHEY, CDR2 SVGAGI. The CDR3 has 15 amino acids. CDR3 sequence reads: CASRGGSGITDTQYF. The CDR3 region has the DNA TGTGCCAGCAGGGGCGGGAGCGGGATCACAGATACGCAGTATTTT.

Comments on this clone: Additional DNA sequences in this sample encode the identical CDR3. The V call is TRBV2, the J call TRBJ1-5; 8 bases match TRBD1. The J segment lost 0 bases and the V segment lost 6 bases, leaving 1 base of the junction unmatched. CDR1 is SNHLY and CDR2 is FYNNEI in the germline V gene. The CDR3 totals 14 residues. The CDR3 DNA reads as TGTGCCAGCAGCGGGACAGGTAGCAATCAGCCCCAGCATTTT. This sequence encodes CASSGTGSNQPQHF.